The TCR beta chain under discussion was sequenced for a study of cytomegalovirus exposure and HLA in healthy donors. Overall study results and limits: Later analysis identified 16,000 or so TCR beta sequences associated with HLA alleles, using a false discovery rate threshold of 0.05. The authors later linked a missense DCLRE1C variant to TCR beta V- and J-gene trimming. The majority of CMV-associated TCR beta chains were reported as apparently HLA-restricted in a later analysis.

As for this clone: The antigen remains undetermined.

Trimming at V came to 5 bases and at J to 11 bases, leaving 11 bases not matched to a gene. This CDR3 region has 13 residues. Looked up from germline, CDR1 is SGHTA and CDR2 is FQGNSA. Vbeta (60) and Jbeta (13) primers were used in the PCR. Sequencing was performed with immunoSEQ multiplex PCR; in TCRdb, only in-frame clones are kept and a portion is missing. The data show roughly 150,000 clones, roughly 82% seen once. Sequenced: PBMCs. The gene calls are TRBV7-2 and TRBJ1-1; 7 bases match TRBD1. The sequence was obtained from a male donor in good health and CMV-seronegative. CDR3 protein: CASSAQGNLPAFF. CDR3 coding DNA: TGTGCCAGCAGCGCACAGGGGAACTTACCCGCTTTCTTT.